Given below is one T cell receptor beta chain in context. The antigen remains undetermined. V was cut by 4 bases and J by 2 bases, with 8 bases left in between. Looked up from germline, CDR1 is LGHDT and CDR2 is YNNKEL (reference sequence). The CDR3 length is 13 residues. This sample is drawn from a study of T cell responses to AZD1222 COVID-19 vaccine. Findings and limits, study-wide: Clonal diversity was possibly underestimated, and the donors were mostly white British, with more females. Spike-wide vaccine-associated CD4 TCRs dominated at 160-218 and 743-854.

Repertoires were generated with immunoSEQ multiplex PCR, while TCRdb's copy carries only in-frame clones and drops some. The repertoire holds 70,000 to 95,000 clones, with more than 75% as singletons. This specimen was peripheral blood, taken on day 0 of MenACWY control vaccination. This sequence originates from an adult in good health. The chain links TRBV3-1 (or the pseudogene TRBV3-2) to TRBJ1-2; possible D gene TRBD1, 6 bases. The CDR3 region has the DNA TGTGCCAGCAGCCGAGGACAGAACTATGGCTACACCTTC. This codes for CASSRGQNYGYTF.